These T cell receptor beta chains were read from a single sample in a study of shared clonotypes between healthy human individuals. Produced via immunoSEQ multiplex PCR; TCRdb's table is partial and in-frame only. The sample includes roughly 890,000 clones, about 92% of them seen just once. The sample consisted of naive CD8+ T cells sorted from blood. Every receptor here comes from a man in his thirties or forties in good health. Both conserved end residues are part of each CDR3. D genes are given only for firm matches. The listing skips clone size in some rows; elsewhere it reads once, few, many or a size class.

J: TRBJ1-2; V: TRBV5-1; D: .; size: .; DNA: TGCGCCAGCGGCACAGGGAGTTATGATTTTAACTATGGCTACACCTTC; CDR3: CASGTGSYDFNYGYTF
J: TRBJ2-1; V: TRBV28; D: .; size: .; DNA: TGTGCCAGCAGCAATCGGGAGGGGGCAAGTGAGCAGTTCTTC; CDR3: CASSNREGASEQFF
J: TRBJ1-1; V: TRBV28; D: .; size: .; DNA: TGTGCCAGCAGTTTACGGGGGGGCACTGAAGCTTTCTTT; CDR3: CASSLRGGTEAFF
J: TRBJ2-7; V: TRBV4-1; D: TRBD1; size: .; DNA: TGCGCCAGCAGCCCCCCCGGGACAGGGCTCTACGAGCAGTACTTC; CDR3: CASSPPGTGLYEQYF
J: TRBJ2-1; V: TRBV19; D: TRBD2; size: .; DNA: TGTGCCAGTAGTATTCTAGCGGGAGGCACCTACAATGAGCAGTTCTTC; CDR3: CASSILAGGTYNEQFF
J: TRBJ1-1; V: TRBV5-1; D: .; size: .; DNA: TGCGCCAGCAGCAAAGCAGAATCCACTGAAGCTTTCTTT; CDR3: CASSKAESTEAFF
J: TRBJ1-5; V: TRBV10-2; D: .; size: .; DNA: TGCGCCAGCAGTGATAGCAATCAGCCCCAGCATTTT; CDR3: CASSDSNQPQHF
J: TRBJ1-1; V: TRBV11-2; D: .; size: .; DNA: TGTGCCAGCAGCTCAGGGAGGGGGGGGATCACTGAAGCTTTCTTT; CDR3: CASSSGRGGITEAFF
J: TRBJ2-1; V: TRBV25-1; D: TRBD2; size: .; DNA: TGTGCCAGCAGTGATCCAGGACTAGCGGGAGATGAGCAGTTCTTC; CDR3: CASSDPGLAGDEQFF
J: TRBJ2-2; V: TRBV6-8; D: TRBD2; size: .; DNA: TGTGCCAGCAGGGCCTCGGGCGGCGGGAGGAAGAACACCGGGGAGCTGTTTTTT; CDR3: CASRASGGGRKNTGELFF
J: TRBJ1-5; V: TRBV7-9; D: TRBD1; size: .; DNA: TGTGCCAGCAGCTTAGGGGACAGGGGATCGAAATATCAGCCCCAGCATTTT; CDR3: CASSLGDRGSKYQPQHF
J: TRBJ2-7; V: TRBV5-5; D: TRBD1; size: .; DNA: TGTGCCAGCAGCTCCCGGGACAGGGTGGGATACGAGCAGTACTTC; CDR3: CASSSRDRVGYEQYF
J: TRBJ1-1; V: TRBV7-9; D: TRBD1; size: .; DNA: TGTGCCAGCAGCTCCACAGGGGGGGAGGGTGAAGCTTTCTTT; CDR3: CASSSTGGEGEAFF
J: TRBJ2-6; V: TRBV4-3; D: .; size: .; DNA: TGCGCCAGCAGCCCCAGGGGAGGATTCTCTGGGGCCAACGTCCTGACTTTC; CDR3: CASSPRGGFSGANVLTF
J: TRBJ1-5; V: TRBV28; D: .; size: .; DNA: TGTGCCAGCAGTCCCCTATGGGGGTCTGGTCAGCCCCAGCATTTT; CDR3: CASSPLWGSGQPQHF
J: TRBJ2-1; V: TRBV29-1; D: .; size: .; DNA: TGCAGCGTTTGCCCCTTGGGGGCAGGGCATGAGCAGTTCTTC; CDR3: CSVCPLGAGHEQFF
J: TRBJ2-1; V: TRBV5-1; D: TRBD2; size: once; DNA: TGCGCCAGCAGCCCCGGGACTAGCGGGAGTTTTGAGCAGTTCTTC; CDR3: CASSPGTSGSFEQFF
J: TRBJ2-3; V: TRBV29-1; D: TRBD1; size: .; DNA: TGCAGCGTTCAAGCCTTGGACAGGTTCACAGATACGCAGTATTTT; CDR3: CSVQALDRFTDTQYF
J: TRBJ1-1; V: TRBV2; D: .; size: .; DNA: TGTGCCAGCAGTGACTTAGGAGAGAACACTGAAGCTTTCTTT; CDR3: CASSDLGENTEAFF
J: TRBJ2-7; V: TRBV6-1; D: TRBD1; size: .; DNA: TGTGCCAGCAGTGAGATAGAACCGGGACAGGGGTACGAGCAGTACTTC; CDR3: CASSEIEPGQGYEQYF
J: TRBJ2-7; V: TRBV28; D: .; size: .; DNA: TGTGCCAGCAGGCGGGACCTTTACGAGCAGTACTTC; CDR3: CASRRDLYEQYF
J: TRBJ1-2; V: TRBV11-2; D: .; size: once; DNA: TGTGCCAGCAGCTCCGGCTACCGGGACATAAACTATGGCTACACCTTC; CDR3: CASSSGYRDINYGYTF
J: TRBJ2-1; V: TRBV13; D: .; size: once; DNA: TGTGCCAGCAGCTTAGGCGGGATTTTCATTGACGATGAGCAGTTCTTC; CDR3: CASSLGGIFIDDEQFF
J: TRBJ2-7; V: TRBV28; D: TRBD1; size: many; DNA: TGTGCCAGCAGCTCGGGGACAGACTACGAGCAGTACTTC; CDR3: CASSSGTDYEQYF
J: TRBJ2-1; V: TRBV27; D: TRBD2; size: .; DNA: TGTGCCAGCAGTTTATGGGGGACTAGCGTCAATGAGCAGTTCTTC; CDR3: CASSLWGTSVNEQFF
J: TRBJ1-2; V: TRBV11-2; D: TRBD1; size: once; DNA: TGTGCCAGCAGCTTCTCCAAGGGACAGCTCGCTAACTATGGCTACACCTTC; CDR3: CASSFSKGQLANYGYTF
J: TRBJ2-1; V: TRBV5-1; D: TRBD2; size: .; DNA: TGCGCCAGCAAAGCGGGACTAGCGGGAGCCCTTAGCTCCTACAATGAGCAGTTCTTC; CDR3: CASKAGLAGALSSYNEQFF
J: TRBJ1-3; V: TRBV7-9; D: .; size: .; DNA: TGTGCCAGCAGCTTAGCTAACGCCCAACAGGGAGAGGTTGGAAACACCATATATTTT; CDR3: CASSLANAQQGEVGNTIYF
J: TRBJ2-7; V: TRBV7-2; D: .; size: .; DNA: TGTGCCAGCAGCTCCCAGGTCGGGGTTACCTCCTACGAGCAGTACTTC; CDR3: CASSSQVGVTSYEQYF
J: TRBJ2-1; V: TRBV4-3; D: .; size: .; DNA: TGCGCCAGCAGCCAAGACGGGAGACTCAATGAGCAGTTCTTC; CDR3: CASSQDGRLNEQFF
J: TRBJ2-1; V: TRBV27; D: TRBD2; size: .; DNA: TGTGCCAGCAGTCCGGGACTAGCGGGGAGGGAGGTCCGCTCCTACAATGAGCAGTTCTTC; CDR3: CASSPGLAGREVRSYNEQFF
J: TRBJ2-5; V: TRBV5-1; D: .; size: .; DNA: TGCGCCAGCAGCCAAGGATCCGGGATCGTCCCGTCGTTGGAGACCCAGTACTTC; CDR3: CASSQGSGIVPSLETQYF
J: TRBJ1-2; V: TRBV6-4; D: TRBD1; size: few; DNA: TGTGCCAGCAGTGACTCCCCGGGACAGACAAACTATGGCTACACCTTC; CDR3: CASSDSPGQTNYGYTF